The subject of this entry is one TCR beta chain. This sample stems from a study of blood T cell repertoires in COVID-19. There are 15 residues in the CDR3. Looked up from germline, CDR1 is MGHRA and CDR2 is YSYEKL. V lost 1 base and J 1 base, leaving 11 bases between the germline ends. Measured with immunoSEQ multiplex PCR; TCRdb has only the in-frame clones, and not every one. In the table there are nearly 350,000 clones, over 75% of which are singletons. Participants were aged about 18 to 90 years from around 26 US areas. Cohort 3 recovery required two negative PCRs, clearance, or symptom resolution.

The TCR originated in a woman aged 25 to 39 who had recovered from COVID-19. The chain has TRBV4-1 and TRBJ2-7, with D unresolved. The sequencing input was PBMCs or T cells enriched from blood (not recorded which). CDR3 sequence: CASSQVSGRSYEQYF. The CDR3 nucleotides read TGCGCCAGCAGCCAAGTTTCAGGCCGTTCCTACGAGCAGTACTTC.